Listed here are 5 T cell receptor beta chains from one sample, sequenced in a study of blood T cell repertoires in COVID-19. The protocol was immunoSEQ multiplex PCR, while the TCRdb copy is restricted to in-frame clones and leaves out a portion. Of 150,000 to 200,000 clones listed, approximately 80% were seen once; the top ten hold 9.5% to 15%. The material sequenced was PBMCs or T cells enriched from blood (not recorded which). The source is a man aged 50 to 59 who had recovered from COVID-19.

The chain links TRBV3-1 (or the pseudogene TRBV3-2) to TRBJ1-6, with D uncertain. The CDR3 consists of 17 residues. Germline V gene lookup returns CDR1 LGHDT and CDR2 YNNKEL (reference sequence). V was pared by 0 bases and J by 0 bases, with 9 bases between. The CDR3 DNA reads TGTGCCAGCAGCCAAGAGGGAGGTACCTCCTATAATTCACCCCTCCACTTT. Encoded protein: CASSQEGGTSYNSPLHF.

The rearrangement joins TRBV28 to TRBJ1-5; perhaps TRBD1 as D (6 bases). Germline CDR1 MDHEN, CDR2 SYDVKM. V dropped 2 bases and J dropped 2 bases, with 10 bases sitting between them. This CDR3 contains 15 residues. CDR3 in DNA: TGTGCCAGCAGTTTAAGCGGACAGCGCAATCAGCCCCAGCATTTT. Translating gives CASSLSGQRNQPQHF.

The gene calls are TRBV20-1 and TRBJ1-2, with 9 bases aligning to TRBD1. V shed 6 bases and J 8 bases; nucleotides not matched to a gene: 4. CDR3 size: 11 residues. The V gene's germline CDR1 is DFQATT and CDR2 SNEGSKA (reference sequence). CDR3 loop: CSARTGDGYTF. The CDR3 DNA reads TGCAGTGCCAGGACAGGGGACGGCTACACCTTC.

The rearrangement joins TRBV27 to TRBJ2-7; weak D call: TRBD2 (6 bases). The germline V gene has CDR1 MNHEY and CDR2 SMNVEV (reference sequence). Trimming took off 5 bases at V and 4 bases at J, with 15 bases between the two ends. The CDR3 contains 14 residues. CDR3 sequence reads: CASSASGLPYEQYF. DNA for the CDR3: TGTGCCAGCAGTGCTTCGGGACTTCCTTACGAGCAGTACTTC.

The chain joins TRBV6-2 or TRBV6-3 to TRBJ1-3; 10 bases fit TRBD1. J was trimmed by 2 bases and V by 5 bases; bases with no gene match: 3. Per the germline V gene, CDR1 is MNHEY and CDR2 is SVGEGT. CDR3 length: 15 amino acids. The CDR3 is CASSRQGAAGNTIYF. As DNA, the CDR3 is TGTGCCAGCAGTCGACAGGGGGCTGCTGGAAACACCATATATTTT.